The 23 T cell receptor beta chains listed next were all sequenced from one sample in a study of blood T cell repertoires in COVID-19. Data came from immunoSEQ multiplex PCR; TCRdb stores just in-frame clones and leaves some out. The sample has some 150,000 clones, 80% to 85% seen once. The sequencing input was peripheral blood. The receptors here all came from a human donor with acute or convalescent COVID-19. The donor label of this sample is uncertain.

The chain employs TRBV6-2 or TRBV6-3 and TRBJ2-1; perhaps TRBD2 as D (6 bases). Looked up from germline, CDR1 is MNHEY and CDR2 is SVGEGT. V was trimmed by 7 bases and J by 7 bases, leaving 23 bases between them. This CDR3 spans 16 amino acids. As DNA, the CDR3 is TGTGCCAGCACCCCCTCCGGGACTGCTTTAGATAATGAGCAGTTCTTC. Residues: CASTPSGTALDNEQFF.

This clone was detected only once. This CDR3 is CASSTSGRAELFF. The CDR3 bases are TGTGCCAGTAGTACCAGCGGGAGAGCCGAGCTGTTTTTT. The chain couples TRBV19 to TRBJ2-2; 8 bases map to TRBD2. V lost 4 bases to trimming and J lost 11 bases; unmatched junction nucleotides: 6. Germline CDR1 is LNHDA and CDR2 is SQIVND (reference sequence). The CDR3 covers 13 residues. Using reference TRBV19 and TRBJ2-2 for the parts outside the CDR3, the full variable domain is DGGITQSPKYLFRKEGQNVTLSCEQNLNHDAMYWYRQDPGQGLRLIYYSQIVNDFQKGDIAEGYSVSREKKESFPLTVTSAQKNPTAFYLCASSTSGRAELFFGEGSRLTVL.

This chain joins TRBV5-8 and TRBJ2-7; D is ambiguous. The V gene's germline CDR1 is SGHTS and CDR2 YDEGEE. This CDR3 comprises 13 residues. The V and J ends lost 0 bases and 7 bases respectively, with 11 bases between them. The DNA of the CDR3 is TGTGCCAGCAGCTTGGCGAAGACGCGGGAGCAGTACTTC. This translates into CASSLAKTREQYF. Complete variable domain (other parts from reference TRBV5-8 and TRBJ2-7): EAGVTQSPTHLIKTRGQQATLRCSPISGHTSVYWYQQALGLGLQFLLWYDEGEERNRGNFPPRFSGRQFPNYSSELNVNALELEDSALYLCASSLAKTREQYFGPGTRLTVT.

This chain links TRBV2 with TRBJ1-1; D gene ambiguous. The CDR3 is made up of 14 amino acids. Germline V gene data show CDR1 as SNHLY and CDR2 as FYNNEI. V lost 6 bases to trimming and J lost 0 bases, with 11 bases between them. The CDR3 DNA reads TGTGCCAGCAGCAGAACAGCCATGAACACTGAAGCTTTCTTT. This codes for CASSRTAMNTEAFF.

This clone was seen a few times. The chain joins TRBV5-1 to TRBJ1-2; 8 bases are a match to TRBD1. V trimming: 0 bases; J trimming: 8 bases; junction bases outside the gene matches: 3. The germline V gene encodes CDR1 SGHRS and CDR2 YFSETQ. This CDR3 spans 13 amino acids. The CDR3 region has the DNA TGCGCCAGCAGCTTGGGACAGGGGTTCGGCTACACCTTC. It yields the protein CASSLGQGFGYTF.

This chain uses TRBV6-5 with TRBJ1-2; a possible D gene is TRBD1 (6 bases). Germline assignment: CDR1 MNHEY and CDR2 SVGAGI. Trimming removed 11 bases at V and 4 bases at J, with 23 bases between. This CDR3 is 15 amino acids long. CDR3 coding DNA: TGTGCCGCCCGGGGAGGGGGAGTAGAAGTCTATGGCTACACCTTC. Protein sequence: CAARGGGVEVYGYTF.

The chain has TRBV6-2 or TRBV6-3 and TRBJ2-7; TRBD1 matches at 7 bases. J lost 1 base, V lost 5 bases, and 8 bases had no gene match. CDR1 is MNHEY and CDR2 is SVGEGT in the germline V gene. The CDR3 length is 15 residues. For the CDR3, the DNA is TGTGCCAGCAGTAACGATCCGACAGGGTCCTACGAGCAGTACTTC. Translating gives CASSNDPTGSYEQYF.

This chain connects TRBV28 to TRBJ2-1; TRBD2 matches 11 bases. Looked up from germline, CDR1 is MDHEN and CDR2 is SYDVKM. There are 15 residues in the CDR3. The V segment lost 7 bases and the J segment 7 bases; nucleotides outside the gene matches: 9. The chain's CDR3 is CASTKLAGVYNEQFF. The CDR3 DNA is TGTGCCAGCACCAAACTAGCGGGAGTATATAATGAGCAGTTCTTC.

J is TRBJ1-5 and V is TRBV6-5; D gene unclear. This CDR3 is 13 amino acids long. Germline V gene data show CDR1 as MNHEY and CDR2 as SVGAGI. The germline V and J ends were trimmed by 6 bases and 6 bases, with 12 bases remaining between them. This chain's CDR3 is CASRDYRGQPQHF. For the CDR3, the DNA is TGTGCCAGCAGGGACTATCGAGGTCAGCCCCAGCATTTT.

V is TRBV28 and J is TRBJ1-2; tentatively, D is TRBD1 (6 bases). The CDR3 totals 13 residues. The germline gives CDR1 MDHEN, CDR2 SYDVKM. CDR3 sequence reads: CAAGGQEVYGYTF. The DNA of the CDR3 is TGTGCTGCCGGGGGGCAGGAGGTTTATGGCTACACCTTC.

The rearrangement uses TRBV11-2 and TRBJ2-7; 9 bases align to TRBD1. Trimming cost V 2 bases and J 0 bases; bases outside gene matches: 14. This CDR3 is 19 amino acids long. Germline CDR1 and CDR2: SGHAT and FQNNGV. The CDR3 nucleotides read TGTGCCAGCAGCTTATGGGGACAGGGTAGGGGAAGCGACTCCTACGAGCAGTACTTC. Protein product: CASSLWGQGRGSDSYEQYF.

Note on this clone: The sample has other DNA sequences that encode this CDR3 too. The gene calls are TRBV2 and TRBJ2-5; maybe TRBD1 (5 bases). Deletions cut 5 bases from V and 5 bases from J, with 15 bases between. The CDR3 runs 14 residues. Germline-derived CDR1 and CDR2 are SNHLY and FYNNEI. DNA of the CDR3: TGTGCCAGCAGTCCTGACAGAGTAGCCGAGACCCAGTACTTC. Encoded protein: CASSPDRVAETQYF.

This chain's CDR3 is CAWSRGLAGISTDTQYF. The CDR3 nucleotides read TGTGCCTGGAGTCGGGGACTAGCGGGGATTAGCACAGATACGCAGTATTTT. This chain joins TRBV30 and TRBJ2-3, with 13 bases matching TRBD2. V was clipped by 2 bases and J by 0 bases; unmatched bases: 5. Per germline, CDR1 GTSNPN and CDR2 SVGIG (reference sequence). CDR3 length: 17 residues.

The chain carries TRBV9 and TRBJ2-7; a possible D gene is TRBD2 (5 bases). The length of the CDR3 is 13 residues. The V gene's germline CDR1 is SGDLS and CDR2 YYNGEE. Trimming removed 4 bases at V and 2 bases at J, with 10 bases between. In nucleotides, the CDR3 is TGTGCCAGCAGCCCGGACGGGACCTACGAGCAGTACTTC. Protein sequence: CASSPDGTYEQYF.

This clone has just a few counts. The CDR3 nucleotides are TGCGCCAGCAGCCCCCTCGGACAGGGGACTTCACCCCTCCACTTT. It is translated as CASSPLGQGTSPLHF. The chain joins TRBV5-1 to TRBJ1-6; 9 nucleotides align to TRBD1. V shed 4 bases and J 9 bases; nucleotides not matched to a gene: 8. This CDR3 comprises 15 residues. Germline CDR1 is SGHRS and CDR2 is YFSETQ.

This clone was seen only a few times. This chain uses TRBV30 with TRBJ1-2; 7 bases align to TRBD1. The germline V gene encodes CDR1 GTSNPN and CDR2 SVGIG (reference sequence). Losses at the gene ends were 2 bases for V and 6 bases for J; bases not matched to a gene: 3. This CDR3 is built from 12 residues. Here the CDR3 reads CAWSSTGDGYTF. The CDR3 DNA is TGTGCCTGGAGTTCCACAGGGGATGGCTACACCTTC.

Notes on this clone: This specimen includes other DNA sequences encoding the same CDR3. The chain has TRBV27 and TRBJ2-3; D may be TRBD2 (5 bases). The CDR3 loop spans 13 amino acids. From germline, CDR1 is MNHEY and CDR2 SMNVEV (reference sequence). Between the trimmed V and J ends, which lost 2 bases and 6 bases, there was a span of 9 bases. For the CDR3, the DNA is TGTGCCAGCAGTTTAAGGAGGACCGATACGCAGTATTTT. It yields the protein CASSLRRTDTQYF.

The V and J genes are TRBV28 and TRBJ2-2; 12 nucleotides line up with TRBD2. CDR1 MDHEN and CDR2 SYDVKM come from the germline V gene. The CDR3 extends over 13 amino acids. The J segment lost 6 bases and the V segment lost 8 bases, leaving 1 base of the junction unmatched. The CDR3 region has the DNA TGTGCCAGCCGACTAGCGGGGGCCGGGGAGCTGTTTTTT. Translation gives CASRLAGAGELFF.

The rearrangement joins TRBV6-5 to TRBJ2-7; a weak D match, TRBD1 (5 bases). CDR1 and CDR2 (germline): MNHEY, SVGAGI. The ends were cut back, 2 bases at V and 3 bases at J, with 8 bases in the middle. The CDR3 sequence is 13 residues long. The DNA for the CDR3 is TGTGCCAGCAGTTACAACAGGTTCTACGAGCAGTACTTC. Its protein is CASSYNRFYEQYF.

V and J are TRBV3-1 (or the pseudogene TRBV3-2) and TRBJ2-7; 9 bases match TRBD1. Trimming removed 5 bases from V and 4 bases from J; junction bases left unmatched: 6. The germline V gene encodes CDR1 LGHDT and CDR2 YNNKEL (reference sequence). The CDR3 loop spans 14 amino acids. As DNA, the CDR3 is TGTGCCAGCAGCTTCCGGGACAGGGATTACGAGCAGTACTTC. It yields the protein CASSFRDRDYEQYF.

This chain uses TRBV7-9 with TRBJ2-3, with 13 nucleotides matching TRBD2. Germline-derived CDR1 and CDR2 are SEHNR and FQNEAQ (reference sequence). The CDR3 is 17 amino acids. Losses at the gene ends were 1 base for V and 4 bases for J; bases not matched to a gene: 5. Here the CDR3 DNA reads TGTGCCAGCAGCTTAGATGGACTAGCGGGAGCTGCAGATACGCAGTATTTT. It yields the protein CASSLDGLAGAADTQYF.

This chain links TRBV6-6 with TRBJ2-1; 9 bases line up with TRBD2. V gave up 2 bases and J gave up 6 bases; unmatched junction bases: 8. This CDR3 comprises 16 residues. CDR1 is MNHNY and CDR2 is SVGAGI in the germline V gene (reference sequence). The CDR3 DNA reads TGTGCCAGCAGTTACGGGGGCGGGAGGGGTTCCAATGAGCAGTTCTTC. Its protein is CASSYGGGRGSNEQFF.

The chain has TRBV19 and TRBJ1-3; a possible D gene is TRBD1 (6 bases). Trimming removed 5 bases from V and 0 bases from J, with 14 bases in between. The CDR3 is 16 residues long. Germline V gene lookup returns CDR1 LNHDA and CDR2 SQIVND (reference sequence). The CDR3 here is CASSERQESSGNTIYF. The CDR3 bases are TGTGCCAGTAGTGAGCGACAGGAGAGCTCTGGAAACACCATATATTTT.